These 3 T cell receptor beta chains were all obtained from the same sample, sequenced in a study of blood T cell repertoires in COVID-19 (dated by TCRdb to the early 2020s). Libraries came from the immunoSEQ multiplex PCR assay. Here the immuneACCESS table is served through TCRdb, limited to in-frame sequences with V and J called. Missing clones are a known gap in these copies; in checked studies unresolved V genes cover under half, and the rest lacks a known reason. For this sample there are 200,000 or so clones; approximately 90% appear just once. 1.5% to 2% of the sample goes to the ten largest clones. Specimen: peripheral blood. The receptors were sampled from a man in his sixties or seventies with acute or convalescent COVID-19.

At least ten counts were recorded for this clone. The genes are TRBV28 and TRBJ2-7; no clear D gene. This CDR3 is built from 12 residues. Germline assignment: CDR1 MDHEN and CDR2 SYDVKM. V dropped 5 bases and J dropped 1 base, with 6 bases sitting between them. The DNA for the CDR3 is TGTGCCAGCAGTCTCGTATCCTACGAGCAGTACTTC. It encodes CASSLVSYEQYF.

This clone has just one count. V gene TRBV12-3 or TRBV12-4 combines with J gene TRBJ1-3; D is undetermined. The V end was cut by 6 bases, the J end by 2 bases, with 8 bases between. CDR3 length equals 13 residues. CDR3 loop: CASSPSAGNTIYF. In DNA, the CDR3 is TGTGCCAGCAGCCCGTCCGCTGGAAACACCATATATTTT.

This rearrangement joins TRBV18 to TRBJ1-1, with 7 bases aligning to TRBD1. Per the germline V gene, CDR1 is KGHSH and CDR2 is LQKENI. V shed 5 bases and J 5 bases; nucleotides not matched to a gene: 2. The CDR3 is 12 residues long. DNA of the CDR3: TGTGCCAGCTCATTACAGGGGACTGAAGCTTTCTTT. It encodes CASSLQGTEAFF.